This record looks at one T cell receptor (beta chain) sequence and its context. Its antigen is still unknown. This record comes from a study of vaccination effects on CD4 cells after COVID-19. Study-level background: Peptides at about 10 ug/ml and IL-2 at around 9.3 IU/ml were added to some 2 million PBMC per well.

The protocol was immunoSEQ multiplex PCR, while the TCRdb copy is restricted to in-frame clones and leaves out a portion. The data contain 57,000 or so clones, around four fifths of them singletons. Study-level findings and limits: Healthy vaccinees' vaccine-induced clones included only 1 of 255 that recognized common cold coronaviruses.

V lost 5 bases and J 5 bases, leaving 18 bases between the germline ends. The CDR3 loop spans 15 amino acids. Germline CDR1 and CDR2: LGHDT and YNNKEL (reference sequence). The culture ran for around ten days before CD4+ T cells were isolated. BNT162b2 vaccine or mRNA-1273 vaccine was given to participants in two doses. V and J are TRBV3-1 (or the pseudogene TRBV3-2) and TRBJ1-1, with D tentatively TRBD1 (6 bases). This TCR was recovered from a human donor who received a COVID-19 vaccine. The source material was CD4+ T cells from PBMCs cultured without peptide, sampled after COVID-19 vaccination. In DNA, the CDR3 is TGTGCCAGCAGCAAGTTACAGGGAGATTATACTGAAGCTTTCTTT. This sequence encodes CASSKLQGDYTEAFF.